The 3 T cell receptor beta chains given below trace back to one sample, sequenced in a study of PD-1 blockade in classical Hodgkin lymphoma (dated by TCRdb to the early 2020s). The library was obtained by the immunoSEQ multiplex PCR assay. This immuneACCESS table, as held by TCRdb, lists in-frame sequences with V and J called but not all clones. Of the missing ones, under half trace to an unresolved V gene in checked studies; the others have no known cause. The sample data list 70,000 to 85,000 clones, and just over 90% of these were observed just once. The top ten hold over 6.5% of the sample. This specimen's time point label, interpreted: cycle 1 day 1 (C1D1), immediately before nivolumab initiation. Every trial patient had relapsed following autologous stem cell transplantation, and prior brentuximab vedotin exposure was what differed among cohorts A, B and C. The sequences come from peripheral blood mononuclear cells (PBMCs), collected at baseline. These receptors all come from a human donor with classical Hodgkin lymphoma.

The rearrangement links TRBV4-2 to TRBJ1-2, with D unresolved. The germline gives CDR1 LGHNA, CDR2 YNFKEQ. V lost 5 bases to trimming and J lost 4 bases, with 14 bases between them. The CDR3 extends over 14 amino acids. CDR3 amino acids: CASSAIEGSYGYTF. The CDR3 DNA is TGTGCCAGCAGCGCAATTGAGGGTAGCTATGGCTACACCTTC.

The chain joins TRBV2 to TRBJ1-1; 9 bases agree with TRBD1. Trimming took 7 bases from V and 10 from J; bases not matched to a gene: 7. Germline-derived CDR1 and CDR2 are SNHLY and FYNNEI. This CDR3 spans 12 amino acids. CDR3 nucleotides: TGTGCCAGCATAGACAGGGGGGGTGGAGCTTTCTTT. It translates to CASIDRGGGAFF. The complete variable domain, with remaining parts taken from reference TRBV2 and TRBJ1-1, reads EPEVTQTPSHQVTQMGQEVILRCVPISNHLYFYWYRQILGQKVEFLVSFYNNEISEKSEIFDDQFSVERPDGSNFTLKIRSTKLEDSAMYFCASIDRGGGAFFGQGTRLTVV.

V gene TRBV12-5 combines with J gene TRBJ1-6; D is unclear. Trimming took off 6 bases at V and 7 bases at J, with 10 bases between the two ends. Germline V lookup: CDR1 LGHNT, CDR2 FRNRAP. The CDR3 is 13 amino acids. The CDR3 nucleotides read TGTGCTAGTGGGGAAGGGCCGAATTCACCCCTCCACTTT. Residues: CASGEGPNSPLHF.